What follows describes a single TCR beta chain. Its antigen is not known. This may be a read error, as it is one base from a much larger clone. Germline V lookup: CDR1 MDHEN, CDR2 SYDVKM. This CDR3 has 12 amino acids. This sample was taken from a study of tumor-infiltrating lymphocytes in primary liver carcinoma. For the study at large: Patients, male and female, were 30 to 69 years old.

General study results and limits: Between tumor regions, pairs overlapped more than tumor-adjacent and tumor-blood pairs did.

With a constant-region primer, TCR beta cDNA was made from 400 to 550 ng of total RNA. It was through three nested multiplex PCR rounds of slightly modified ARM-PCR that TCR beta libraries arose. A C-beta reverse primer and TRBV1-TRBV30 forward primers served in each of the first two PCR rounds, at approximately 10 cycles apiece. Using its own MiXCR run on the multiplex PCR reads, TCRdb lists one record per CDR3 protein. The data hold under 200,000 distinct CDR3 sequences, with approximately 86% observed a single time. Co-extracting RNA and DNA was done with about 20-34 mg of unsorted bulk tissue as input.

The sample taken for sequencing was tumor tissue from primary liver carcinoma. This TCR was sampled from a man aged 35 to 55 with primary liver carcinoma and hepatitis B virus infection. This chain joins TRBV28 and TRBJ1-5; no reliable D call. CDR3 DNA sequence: TGTGCCACCTTAGGGAGCAATAAGCCCCAGCATTTT. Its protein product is CATLGSNKPQHF.